This TCR beta chain was documented in a study of blood T cell repertoires in COVID-19. About the study: There were acute and convalescent COVID-19 samples, and they came from the United States, Italy and Spain.

This clone was counted between two and nine times. Clones were read by immunoSEQ multiplex PCR, and TCRdb kept only the in-frame ones, dropping some. Of hundreds of thousands of clones listed, around nine tenths were seen once; the top ten hold approximately 8.8%. Cohort placement rested on clinical history that participants reported themselves. Per germline, CDR1 GTSNPN and CDR2 SVGIG (reference sequence). The CDR3 sequence is 13 residues long. Trimming removed 3 bases from V and 8 bases from J, with 14 bases in between. The rearrangement uses TRBV30 and TRBJ2-1; tentatively, D is TRBD1 (6 bases). This receptor was taken from a woman in her forties who had recovered from COVID-19. Sequenced sample: PBMCs or T cells enriched from blood (not recorded which). CDR3 protein: CAWRGRGRDEQFF. The CDR3 region has the DNA TGTGCCTGGAGGGGCAGGGGAAGGGATGAGCAGTTCTTC.